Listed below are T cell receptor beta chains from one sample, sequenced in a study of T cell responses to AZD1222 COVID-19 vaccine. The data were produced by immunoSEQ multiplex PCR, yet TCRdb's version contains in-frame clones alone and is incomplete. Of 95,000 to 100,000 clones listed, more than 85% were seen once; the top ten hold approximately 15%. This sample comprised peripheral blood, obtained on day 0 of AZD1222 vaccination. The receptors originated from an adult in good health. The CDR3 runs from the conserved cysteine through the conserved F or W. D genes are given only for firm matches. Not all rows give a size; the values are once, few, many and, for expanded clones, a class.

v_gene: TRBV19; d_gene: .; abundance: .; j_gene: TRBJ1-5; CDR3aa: CASSPPRQSNQPQHF; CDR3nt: TGTGCCAGTAGCCCCCCCCGACAGAGCAATCAGCCCCAGCATTTT
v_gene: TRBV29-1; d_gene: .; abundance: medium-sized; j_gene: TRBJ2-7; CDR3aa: CSVEEGDRYEQYF; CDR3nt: TGCAGCGTTGAAGAGGGGGACCGCTACGAGCAGTACTTC
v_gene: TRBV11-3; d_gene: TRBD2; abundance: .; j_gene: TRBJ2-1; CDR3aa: CASSDRAGVREQFF; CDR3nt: TGTGCCAGCAGCGACCGGGCGGGGGTTCGTGAGCAGTTCTTC
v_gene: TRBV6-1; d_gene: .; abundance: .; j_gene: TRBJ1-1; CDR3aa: CASSEVGRMNTEAFF; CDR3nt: TGTGCCAGCAGTGAAGTCGGGCGGATGAACACTGAAGCTTTCTTT
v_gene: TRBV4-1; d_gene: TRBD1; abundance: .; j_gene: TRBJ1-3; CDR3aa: CASSQGQVFSGNTIYF; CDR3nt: TGCGCCAGCAGCCAGGGACAGGTTTTCTCTGGAAACACCATATATTTT
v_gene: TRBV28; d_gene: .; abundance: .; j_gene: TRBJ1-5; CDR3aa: CASSFPGNQPQHF; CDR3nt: TGTGCCAGCAGTTTCCCCGGGAACCAGCCCCAGCATTTT
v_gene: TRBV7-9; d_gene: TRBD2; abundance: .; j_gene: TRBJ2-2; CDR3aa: CASSSLASNTGELFF; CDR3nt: TGTGCCAGCAGCTCACTAGCGTCGAACACCGGGGAGCTGTTTTTT
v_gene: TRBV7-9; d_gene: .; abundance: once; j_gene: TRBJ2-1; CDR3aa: CASSLRSLNEQFF; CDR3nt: TGTGCCAGCAGCTTAAGGAGTCTTAATGAGCAGTTCTTC
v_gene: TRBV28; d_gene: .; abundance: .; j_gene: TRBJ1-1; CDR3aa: CASRIENTEAFF; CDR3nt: TGTGCCAGCAGGATCGAGAACACTGAAGCTTTCTTT
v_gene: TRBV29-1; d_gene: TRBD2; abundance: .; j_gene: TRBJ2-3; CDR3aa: CSVERLAGFTDTQYF; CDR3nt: TGCAGCGTTGAACGGTTAGCGGGGTTCACAGATACGCAGTATTTT
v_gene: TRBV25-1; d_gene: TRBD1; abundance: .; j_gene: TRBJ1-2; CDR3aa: CASSEGPGGTAGGYTF; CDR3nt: TGTGCCAGCAGTGAAGGACCCGGCGGGACAGCCGGTGGCTACACCTTC
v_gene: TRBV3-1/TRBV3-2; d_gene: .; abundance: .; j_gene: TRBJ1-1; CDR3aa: CASSQVSLNRAKNTEAFF; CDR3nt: TGTGCCAGCAGCCAAGTAAGCCTCAACAGGGCGAAGAACACTGAAGCTTTCTTT
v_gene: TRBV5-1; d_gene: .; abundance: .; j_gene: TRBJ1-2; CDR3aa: CASSFTGGTDGYTF; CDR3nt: TGCGCCAGCAGCTTTACCGGGGGCACGGATGGCTACACCTTC
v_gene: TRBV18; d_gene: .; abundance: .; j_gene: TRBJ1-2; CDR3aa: CASSPSQDFGDGYTF; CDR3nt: TGTGCCAGCTCACCGAGTCAGGACTTCGGAGATGGCTACACCTTC
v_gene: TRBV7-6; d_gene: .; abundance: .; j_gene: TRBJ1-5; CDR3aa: CASSFLKGRGQPQHF; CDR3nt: TGTGCCAGCAGCTTCCTGAAGGGGCGAGGTCAGCCCCAGCATTTT
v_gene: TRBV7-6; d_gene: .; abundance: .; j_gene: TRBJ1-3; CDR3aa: CASSLATPRSGNTIYF; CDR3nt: TGTGCCAGCAGCTTAGCTACCCCTCGTTCTGGAAACACCATATATTTT
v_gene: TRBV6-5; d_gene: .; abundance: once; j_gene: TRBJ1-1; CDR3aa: CASIKTGSGSGSVFF; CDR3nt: TGTGCCAGCATAAAAACAGGGTCCGGGTCCGGGTCGGTATTCTTT
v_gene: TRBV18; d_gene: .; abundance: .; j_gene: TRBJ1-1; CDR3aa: CASSPPRSTTNTEAFF; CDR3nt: TGTGCCAGCTCACCACCGAGAAGCACAACCAACACTGAAGCTTTCTTT